This T cell receptor beta chain was obtained from a study of shared clonotypes between healthy human individuals. Study-wide points: Memory subsets generally showed lower estimated richness than naive subsets. Only blood underwent sampling, and tissue repertoires likely differ.

Data came from immunoSEQ multiplex PCR; TCRdb stores just in-frame clones and leaves some out. The sample records about 2.3 million clones, approximately 95% being singletons. Germline loops: CDR1 LNHDA, CDR2 SQIVND (reference sequence). With V trimmed by 3 bases and J by 4 bases, 12 bases remained unmatched. This CDR3 region has 18 residues. Worth noting for this clone: Its antigen remains unidentified.

The chain links TRBV19 to TRBJ2-1, with 10 bases that match TRBD2. The receptor's source is a man aged 18 to 29 in good health. Some clones in this sample may be carry-over from other donors' samples. Source material: naive CD4+ T cells from PBMCs. The subset here: CD45RA+ positively selected. CDR3 in amino acids: CASSIPSPSGRRYNEQFF. CDR3 DNA: TGTGCCAGTAGTATTCCATCACCTAGCGGGAGAAGGTACAATGAGCAGTTCTTC.